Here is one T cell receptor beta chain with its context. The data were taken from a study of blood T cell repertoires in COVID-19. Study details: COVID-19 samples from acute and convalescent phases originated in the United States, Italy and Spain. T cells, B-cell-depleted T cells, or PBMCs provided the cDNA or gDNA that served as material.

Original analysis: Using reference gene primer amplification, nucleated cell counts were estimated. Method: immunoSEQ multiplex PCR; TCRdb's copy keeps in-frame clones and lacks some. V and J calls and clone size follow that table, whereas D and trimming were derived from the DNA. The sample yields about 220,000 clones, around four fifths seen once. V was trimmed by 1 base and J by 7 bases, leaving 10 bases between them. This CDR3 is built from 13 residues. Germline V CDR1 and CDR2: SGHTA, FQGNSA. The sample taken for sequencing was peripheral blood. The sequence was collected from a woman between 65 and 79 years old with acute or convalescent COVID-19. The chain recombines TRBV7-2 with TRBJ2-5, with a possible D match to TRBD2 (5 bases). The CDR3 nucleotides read TGTGCCAGCAGCTTAGTACTAGAGGGGACCCAGTACTTC. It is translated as CASSLVLEGTQYF. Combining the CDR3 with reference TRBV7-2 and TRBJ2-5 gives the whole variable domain GAGVSQSPSNKVTEKGKDVELRCDPISGHTALYWYRQSLGQGLEFLIYFQGNSAPDKSGLPSDRFSAERTGGSVSTLTIQRTQQEDSAVYLCASSLVLEGTQYFGPGTRLLVL.